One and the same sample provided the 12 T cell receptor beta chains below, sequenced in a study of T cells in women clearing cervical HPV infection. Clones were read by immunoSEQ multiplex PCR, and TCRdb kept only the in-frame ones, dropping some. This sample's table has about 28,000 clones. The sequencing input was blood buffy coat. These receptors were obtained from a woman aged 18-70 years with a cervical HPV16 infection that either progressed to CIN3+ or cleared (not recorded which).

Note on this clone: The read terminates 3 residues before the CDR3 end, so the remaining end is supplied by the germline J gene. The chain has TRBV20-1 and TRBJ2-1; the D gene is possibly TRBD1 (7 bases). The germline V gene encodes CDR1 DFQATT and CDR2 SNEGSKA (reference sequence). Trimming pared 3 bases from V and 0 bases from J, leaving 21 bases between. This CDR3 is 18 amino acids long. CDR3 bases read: TGCAGTGCTAGTAGGCCCCGGACAGGAGGGGGCTCCTACAATGAG. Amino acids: CSASRPRTGGGSYNE. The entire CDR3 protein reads CSASRPRTGGGSYNEQFF.

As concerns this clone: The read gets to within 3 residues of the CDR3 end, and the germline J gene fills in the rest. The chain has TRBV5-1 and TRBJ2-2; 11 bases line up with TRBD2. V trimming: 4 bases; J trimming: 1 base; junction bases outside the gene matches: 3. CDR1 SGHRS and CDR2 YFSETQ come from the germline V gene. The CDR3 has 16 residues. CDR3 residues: CASSATSGGNTGELFF. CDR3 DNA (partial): TGCGCCAGCAGCGCCACTAGCGGGGGGAACACCGGGGAG.

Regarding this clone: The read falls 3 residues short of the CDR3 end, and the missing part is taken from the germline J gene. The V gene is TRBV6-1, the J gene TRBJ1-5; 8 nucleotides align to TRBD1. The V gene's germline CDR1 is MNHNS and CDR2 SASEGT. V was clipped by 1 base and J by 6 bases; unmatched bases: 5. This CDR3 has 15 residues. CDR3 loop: CASSEVRGPTQPQHF. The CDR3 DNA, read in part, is TGTGCCAGCAGTGAAGTCAGGGGGCCGACTCAGCCC.

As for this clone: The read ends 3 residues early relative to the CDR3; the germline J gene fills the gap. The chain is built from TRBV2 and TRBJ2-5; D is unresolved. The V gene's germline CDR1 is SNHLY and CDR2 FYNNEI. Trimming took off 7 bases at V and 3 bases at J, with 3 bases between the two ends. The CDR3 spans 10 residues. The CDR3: CASKEETQYF. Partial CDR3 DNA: TGTGCCAGCAAGGAAGAGACC.

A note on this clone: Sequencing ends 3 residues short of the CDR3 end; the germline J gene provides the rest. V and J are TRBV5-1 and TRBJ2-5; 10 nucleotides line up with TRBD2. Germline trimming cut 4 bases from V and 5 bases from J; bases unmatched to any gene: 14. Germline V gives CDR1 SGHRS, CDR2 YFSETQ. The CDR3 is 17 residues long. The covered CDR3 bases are TGCGCCAGCAGCGCCCTCGGGGGTAGCGGGGGGATGGAGACC. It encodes CASSALGGSGGMET. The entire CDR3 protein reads CASSALGGSGGMETQYF.

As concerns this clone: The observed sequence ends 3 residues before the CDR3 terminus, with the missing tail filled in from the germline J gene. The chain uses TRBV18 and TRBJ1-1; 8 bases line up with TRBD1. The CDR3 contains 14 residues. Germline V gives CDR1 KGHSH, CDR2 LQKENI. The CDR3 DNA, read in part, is TGTGCCAGCTCACCACCCAGGGGGCGGCGGGAA. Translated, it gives CASSPPRGRRE. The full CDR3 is CASSPPRGRREAFF.

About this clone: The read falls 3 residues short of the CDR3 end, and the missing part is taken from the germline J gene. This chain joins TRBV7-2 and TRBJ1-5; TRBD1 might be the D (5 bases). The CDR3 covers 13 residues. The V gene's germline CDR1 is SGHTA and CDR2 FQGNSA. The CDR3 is CASSFSSREPQHF. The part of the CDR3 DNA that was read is TGTGCCAGCAGCTTCTCATCCAGGGAACCC. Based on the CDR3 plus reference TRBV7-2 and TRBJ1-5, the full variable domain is GAGVSQSPSNKVTEKGKDVELRCDPISGHTALYWYRQSLGQGLEFLIYFQGNSAPDKSGLPSDRFSAERTGGSVSTLTIQRTQQEDSAVYLCASSFSSREPQHFGDGTRLSIL.

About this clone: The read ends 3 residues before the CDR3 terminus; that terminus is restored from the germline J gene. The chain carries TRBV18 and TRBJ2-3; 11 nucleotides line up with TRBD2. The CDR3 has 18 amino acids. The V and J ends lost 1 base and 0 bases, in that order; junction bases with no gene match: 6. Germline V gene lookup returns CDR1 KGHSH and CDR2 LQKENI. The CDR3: CASSPRSSGGSSTDTQYF. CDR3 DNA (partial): TGTGCCAGCTCACCACGGTCTAGCGGGGGGTCTAGCACAGATACG.

The CDR3 loop is CAWSVIPDRGLADTQYF. The CDR3 DNA, read in part, is TGTGCCTGGAGTGTAATCCCGGACAGGGGGCTTGCAGATACG. The J gene is TRBJ2-3, the V gene TRBV30; 11 bases align to TRBD1. Coverage ceases 3 residues before the CDR3 finishes, and the germline J gene fills in the end. Trimming took 0 bases from V and 4 from J; bases not matched to a gene: 9. The CDR3 is made up of 17 amino acids. Germline loops: CDR1 GTSNPN, CDR2 SVGIG (reference sequence).

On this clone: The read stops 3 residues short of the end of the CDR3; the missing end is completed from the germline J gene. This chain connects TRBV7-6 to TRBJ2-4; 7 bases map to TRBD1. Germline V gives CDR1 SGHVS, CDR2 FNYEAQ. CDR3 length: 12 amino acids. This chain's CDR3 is CASSPDRARQYF. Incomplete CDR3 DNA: TGTGCCAGCAGCCCAGACAGGGCGCGT.

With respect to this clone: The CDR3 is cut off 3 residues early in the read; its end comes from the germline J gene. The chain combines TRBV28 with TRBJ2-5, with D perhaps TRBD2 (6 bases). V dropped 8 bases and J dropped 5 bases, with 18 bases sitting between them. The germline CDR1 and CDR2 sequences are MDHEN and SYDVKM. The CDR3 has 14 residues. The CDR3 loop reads CASVGTAPRETQYF. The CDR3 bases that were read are TGTGCCAGCGTTGGGACTGCCCCTCGGGAGACC.

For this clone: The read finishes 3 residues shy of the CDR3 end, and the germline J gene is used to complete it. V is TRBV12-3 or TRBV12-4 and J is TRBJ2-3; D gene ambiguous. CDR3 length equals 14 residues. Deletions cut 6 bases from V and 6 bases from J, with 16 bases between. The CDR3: CASSDPNLSDTQYF. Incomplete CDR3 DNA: TGTGCCAGCAGCGATCCCAACCTATCGGATACG.